These 21 T cell receptor beta chains originate from one sample sequenced in a study of cytomegalovirus exposure and HLA in healthy donors. Method: immunoSEQ multiplex PCR; TCRdb's copy keeps in-frame clones and lacks some. The sample contains roughly 150,000 clones, approximately 84% of which appear only once. The sequencing sample was made of PBMCs. The source of these receptors is a man aged 30-40 years in good health and CMV-seropositive.

CDR3 DNA: TGCGCCAGCAGCTTGCTCCGGGGGACTGACGAAGCTTTCTTT. It specifies CASSLLRGTDEAFF. The genes are TRBV5-1 and TRBJ1-1; D possibly corresponds to TRBD1 (5 bases). Germline CDR1 SGHRS, CDR2 YFSETQ. Between the trimmed V and J ends, which lost 1 base and 8 bases, there was a span of 15 bases. The CDR3 is 14 residues long.

CDR3 loop: CASRVDRATGELFF. The CDR3, as DNA: TGCGCCAGCAGGGTGGACAGGGCCACCGGGGAGCTGTTTTTT. This chain uses TRBV10-1 with TRBJ2-2; 8 bases agree with TRBD1. There are 14 residues in the CDR3. Trimming took 6 bases from V and 4 from J; bases not matched to a gene: 4. From germline, CDR1 is WNHNN and CDR2 SYGVQD (reference sequence).

The genes are TRBV2 and TRBJ2-5; D uncertain. Per the germline V gene, CDR1 is SNHLY and CDR2 is FYNNEI. This CDR3 is 12 amino acids long. The V and J ends lost 1 base and 4 bases respectively, with 4 bases between them. CDR3: CASSEVRETQYF. CDR3 coding DNA: TGTGCCAGCAGTGAAGTTCGAGAGACCCAGTACTTC.

V gene TRBV27 combines with J gene TRBJ2-7, with 11 bases fitting TRBD2. Germline V gene data show CDR1 as MNHEY and CDR2 as SMNVEV (reference sequence). CDR3 length equals 15 residues. J gave up 2 bases and V 4 bases, and 4 bases lay outside the gene matches. The CDR3 protein is CASSSLGLAAYEQYF. CDR3 in DNA: TGTGCCAGCAGTTCACTGGGACTAGCGGCCTACGAGCAGTACTTC.

The chain combines TRBV5-6 with TRBJ1-1; tentatively, D is TRBD1 (6 bases). Looked up from germline, CDR1 is SGHDT and CDR2 is YYEEEE. The CDR3 extends over 13 amino acids. V was trimmed by 5 bases and J by 6 bases, leaving 14 bases between them. The CDR3 loop reads CASRPGQWSEAFF. CDR3 coding DNA: TGTGCCAGCAGGCCCGGACAGTGGTCTGAAGCTTTCTTT. The whole variable domain, remainder taken from reference TRBV5-6 and TRBJ1-1, is DAGVTQSPTHLIKTRGQQVTLRCSPKSGHDTVSWYQQALGQGPQFIFQYYEEEERQRGNFPDRFSGHQFPNYSSELNVNALLLGDSALYLCASRPGQWSEAFFGQGTRLTVV.

This chain links TRBV11-2 with TRBJ1-2, with D uncertain. Trimming removed 1 base from V and 5 bases from J, with 14 bases in between. CDR3 length equals 15 residues. The germline gives CDR1 SGHAT, CDR2 FQNNGV. The CDR3 region is CASSLVAGDIYGYTF. Written as DNA, the CDR3 is TGTGCCAGCAGCTTAGTGGCGGGAGACATTTATGGCTACACCTTC.

V is TRBV5-1 and J is TRBJ2-1; 10 positions match TRBD2. CDR1 is SGHRS, CDR2 YFSETQ, per germline. CDR3 length: 16 residues. Germline trimming cut 4 bases from V and 4 bases from J; bases unmatched to any gene: 8. CDR3 in amino acids: CASSRVAGGGYNEQFF. As DNA, the CDR3 is TGCGCCAGCAGCAGGGTAGCGGGAGGAGGTTACAATGAGCAGTTCTTC.

The chain is built from TRBV19 and TRBJ1-1, with D possibly being TRBD1 (5 bases). CDR3 length: 14 residues. Germline V gene lookup returns CDR1 LNHDA and CDR2 SQIVND (reference sequence). The CDR3 DNA follows: TGTGCGTCCCGGAGGGGAGACCTAGTTCCTGAAGCTTTCTTT. Amino acid sequence: CASRRGDLVPEAFF.

The chain carries TRBV5-1 and TRBJ1-5; 8 bases are shared with TRBD1. The CDR3 runs 17 residues. V was pared by 4 bases and J by 0 bases, with 9 bases of the junction left unmatched. CDR1 and CDR2 from the germline V gene are SGHRS and YFSETQ. The CDR3 spells CASSGTRDRYSNQPQHF. The CDR3 DNA is TGCGCCAGCAGCGGGACCCGGGACAGGTATAGCAATCAGCCCCAGCATTTT.

The chain is built from TRBV21-1 and TRBJ1-5; the table's D call TRBD1 went unverified against the DNA. TRBV21-1 is a known pseudogene. The CDR3 totals 16 residues. CDR3 DNA: TGTGCCAGCAGCAGTACCTCAGGGCTTCCTAATCAGCCCCAGCATTTT. Protein sequence: CASSSTSGLPNQPQHF.

This chain links TRBV18 with TRBJ2-3; 7 bases align to TRBD1. The CDR3 runs to 16 residues. J gave up 2 bases and V 4 bases, and 9 bases lay outside the gene matches. The germline gives CDR1 KGHSH, CDR2 LQKENI. CDR3 nucleotides: TGTGCCAGCTCACTCCTCCGGGGACAGCTCACAGATACGCAGTATTTT. Residues: CASSLLRGQLTDTQYF.

The chain is built from TRBV5-1 and TRBJ2-7; 7 bases are shared with TRBD1. Germline V gene data show CDR1 as SGHRS and CDR2 as YFSETQ. The J segment lost 3 bases and the V segment lost 4 bases, leaving 4 bases of the junction unmatched. This CDR3 has 13 residues. The CDR3 DNA is TGCGCCAGCAGCAGGGGACAGTTCTACGAGCAGTACTTC. This translates into CASSRGQFYEQYF.

This chain links TRBV12-5 with TRBJ1-3; possible D gene TRBD1, 6 bases. From germline, CDR1 is LGHNT and CDR2 FRNRAP. This CDR3 spans 14 amino acids. V was pared by 2 bases and J by 3 bases, with 8 bases between. The CDR3 DNA reads TGTGCTAGTGGTTTGTCAGGGGTTGGAAACACCATATATTTT. It codes for CASGLSGVGNTIYF.

The rearrangement links TRBV4-1 to TRBJ2-7; 9 nucleotides match TRBD1. CDR1 and CDR2 (germline): MGHRA, YSYEKL. The junction had 4 bases not matched to a gene; V was cut back by 1 base and J by 3 bases. The CDR3 covers 15 residues. The CDR3: CASSQGLGQGYEQYF. CDR3 nucleotides: TGCGCCAGCAGCCAAGGCTTGGGACAGGGCTACGAGCAGTACTTC.

This clone came up once. This chain connects TRBV11-3 to TRBJ2-5, with TRBD1 identical over 8 bases. Unmatched junction bases numbered 7, after V lost 5 bases and J lost 5 bases. Germline values: CDR1 SGHNT, CDR2 YENEEA. The CDR3 contains 14 residues. The chain's CDR3 is CASSRQGRIETQYF. Here the CDR3 DNA reads TGTGCCAGCAGCCGACAGGGGCGGATCGAGACCCAGTACTTC.

J is TRBJ1-5 and V is TRBV18; D is unclear. The CDR3 consists of 13 residues. Germline CDR1 reads KGHSH; CDR2 reads LQKENI. Trimming removed 5 bases from V and 5 bases from J, with 10 bases in between. The CDR3 bases are TGTGCCAGCTCATTATCGAGGGATCAGCCCCAGCATTTT. Protein sequence: CASSLSRDQPQHF.

The chain couples TRBV10-3 to TRBJ2-3, with unresolved D. V lost 6 bases, J lost 3 bases, and 4 bases lay in between. Germline CDR1 reads ENHRY; CDR2 reads SYGVKD. The CDR3 is 11 residues long. The DNA for the CDR3 is TGTGCCATCAGACAGACAGATACGCAGTATTTT. It translates to CAIRQTDTQYF.

There are many counts of this clone. The chain is built from TRBV4-3 and TRBJ1-2; maybe TRBD1 (5 bases). The CDR3 is made up of 15 amino acids. Trimming left V 0 bases short and J 4 bases short, with 12 bases between. Looked up from germline, CDR1 is LGHNA and CDR2 is YSLEER. The CDR3 DNA sequence: TGCGCCAGCAGCCAAGATGGGCAGGGCGGCTATGGCTACACCTTC. Its translation is CASSQDGQGGYGYTF.

J is TRBJ2-2 and V is TRBV9; D unclear. Per germline, CDR1 SGDLS and CDR2 YYNGEE. Trimming removed 3 bases at V and 6 bases at J, with 15 bases between. The CDR3 contains 15 residues. The CDR3: CASSENLAVSGELFF. The CDR3 DNA reads as TGTGCCAGCAGCGAGAACCTGGCCGTTTCCGGGGAGCTGTTTTTT. The full variable domain, its missing parts supplied by reference TRBV9 and TRBJ2-2, is DSGVTQTPKHLITATGQRVTLRCSPRSGDLSVYWYQQSLDQGLQFLIQYYNGEERAKGNILERFSAQQFPDLHSELNLSSLELGDSALYFCASSENLAVSGELFFGEGSRLTVL.

The J gene is TRBJ2-4, the V gene TRBV28, with D possibly matching TRBD2 (6 bases). V shed 7 bases and J shed 7 bases, with 17 bases lying between them. The CDR3 is 14 residues long. CDR1 and CDR2 (germline): MDHEN, SYDVKM. CDR3 sequence: CASTHLGGGNIQYF. The CDR3 coding sequence is TGTGCCAGCACCCATTTGGGCGGAGGGAACATTCAGTACTTC.

This clone has ten or more counts. V usage is TRBV11-2 and J usage is TRBJ2-2; 7 nucleotides match TRBD1. Germline loops: CDR1 SGHAT, CDR2 FQNNGV. J lost 6 bases, V lost 5 bases, and 9 bases had no gene match. The CDR3 sequence is 15 residues long. CDR3 nucleotides: TGTGCCAGCAGCCCGCCCGGGACAGTACCCGGGGAGCTGTTTTTT. Its protein product is CASSPPGTVPGELFF. Combining the CDR3 with reference TRBV11-2 and TRBJ2-2 gives the whole variable domain EAGVAQSPRYKIIEKRQSVAFWCNPISGHATLYWYQQILGQGPKLLIQFQNNGVVDDSQLPKDRFSAERLKGVDSTLKIQPAKLEDSAVYLCASSPPGTVPGELFFGEGSRLTVL.